The clone carrying this TCR beta chain showed up many times. The sample comes from a study of T-cell reconstitution after alpha-beta-depleted transplantation in children. V gave up 6 bases and J gave up 6 bases, with 8 bases separating them. The CDR3 contains 11 residues. Unique molecular identifiers were incorporated when the TCRbeta library was constructed. TCRdb reanalysed the PCR reads using MiXCR and keeps one entry per CDR3 protein. The repertoire holds over 550,000 distinct CDR3 sequences, with 10% to 13% as singletons. The rearrangement uses TRBV12-3 or TRBV12-4 and TRBJ1-1; D gene ambiguous. The specimen was PBMCs from the stem cell graft donor, collected from the stem cell graft. The receptor was derived from a human donor who donated a stem cell graft to a child with acute myeloid leukemia. The CDR3 nucleotides are TGTGCCAGCAGCTCTCACCCTGAAGCTTTCTTT. This encodes CASSSHPEAFF.